The TCR beta chain under discussion was sequenced for a study of T-cell memory formation after mild COVID-19. MiXCR was run by TCRdb on the 5' RACE reads, yielding one entry per CDR3 protein. The sample shows about 320,000 distinct CDR3 sequences, roughly an eighth of them seen only once. The origin of this receptor is a man aged 18 to 29 who had mild COVID-19 (a few samples of this study predate the infection). Cell type and time point are not known. Sequencing was performed on PBMCs or a T cell subset sorted from them (not recorded which).

The CDR3 region is CASSFSGTSGGQFF. The CDR3, as DNA: TGTGCCAGCAGCTTCTCGGGCACTAGCGGGGGGCAGTTCTTC. The chain uses TRBV7-2 and TRBJ2-1, with 11 bases matching TRBD2. J was trimmed by 12 bases and V by 3 bases; bases with no gene match: 7. The CDR3 is 14 residues long. Germline V gene lookup returns CDR1 SGHTA and CDR2 FQGNSA.